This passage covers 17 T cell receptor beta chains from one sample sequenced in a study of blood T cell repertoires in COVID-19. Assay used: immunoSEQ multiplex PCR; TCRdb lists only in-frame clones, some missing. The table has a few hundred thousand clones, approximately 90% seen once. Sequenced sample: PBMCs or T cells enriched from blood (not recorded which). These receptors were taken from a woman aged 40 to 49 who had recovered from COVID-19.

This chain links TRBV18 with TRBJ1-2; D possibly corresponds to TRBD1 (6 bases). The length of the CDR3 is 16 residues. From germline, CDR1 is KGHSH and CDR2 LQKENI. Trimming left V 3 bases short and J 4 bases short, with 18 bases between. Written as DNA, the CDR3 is TGTGCCAGCTCACCCCGGACAGATCACAGCCTCTATGGCTACACCTTC. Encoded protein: CASSPRTDHSLYGYTF.

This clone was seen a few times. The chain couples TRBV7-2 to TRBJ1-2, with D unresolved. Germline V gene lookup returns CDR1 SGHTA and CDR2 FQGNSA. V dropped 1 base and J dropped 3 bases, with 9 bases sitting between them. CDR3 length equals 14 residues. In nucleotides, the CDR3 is TGTGCCAGCAGCTTAGGCGGCTTCTACTATGGCTACACCTTC. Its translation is CASSLGGFYYGYTF.

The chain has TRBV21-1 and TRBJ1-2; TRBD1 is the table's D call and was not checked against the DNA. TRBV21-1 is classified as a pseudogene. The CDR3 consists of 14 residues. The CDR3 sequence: CASTSSQGEIGYTF. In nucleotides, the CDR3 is TGTGCCAGCACCTCGTCCCAGGGGGAGATAGGCTACACCTTC.

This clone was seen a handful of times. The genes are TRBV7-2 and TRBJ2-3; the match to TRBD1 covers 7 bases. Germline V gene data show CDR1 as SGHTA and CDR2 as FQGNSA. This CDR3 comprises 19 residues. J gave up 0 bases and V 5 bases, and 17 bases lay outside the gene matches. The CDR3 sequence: CASSVGTDPFGDSTDTQYF. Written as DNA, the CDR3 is TGTGCCAGCAGCGTTGGGACAGACCCCTTTGGGGACAGCACAGATACGCAGTATTTT.

CDR3 sequence: CASSFLEGAAPAQYF. The CDR3 DNA is TGTGCCAGCAGCTTTTTAGAGGGGGCGGCTCCGGCCCAGTACTTC. This rearrangement joins TRBV11-3 to TRBJ2-5, with 7 nucleotides matching TRBD1. Germline V gene data show CDR1 as SGHNT and CDR2 as YENEEA. V shed 3 bases, J shed 9 bases, and the junction held 13 bases outside the gene matches. The CDR3 extends over 15 amino acids.

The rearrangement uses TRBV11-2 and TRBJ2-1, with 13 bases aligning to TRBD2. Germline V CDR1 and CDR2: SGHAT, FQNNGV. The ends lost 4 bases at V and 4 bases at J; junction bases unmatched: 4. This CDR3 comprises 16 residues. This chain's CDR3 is CASSSWTSGSYNEQFF. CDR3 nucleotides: TGTGCCAGCAGCTCGTGGACTAGCGGGAGTTACAATGAGCAGTTCTTC.

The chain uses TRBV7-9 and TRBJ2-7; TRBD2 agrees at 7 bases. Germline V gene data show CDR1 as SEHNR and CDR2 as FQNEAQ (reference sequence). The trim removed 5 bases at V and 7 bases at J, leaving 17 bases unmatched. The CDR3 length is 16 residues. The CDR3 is CASSRRVTGGVEEQYF. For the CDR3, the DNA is TGTGCCAGCAGCCGCCGGGTTACGGGGGGAGTGGAGGAGCAGTACTTC.

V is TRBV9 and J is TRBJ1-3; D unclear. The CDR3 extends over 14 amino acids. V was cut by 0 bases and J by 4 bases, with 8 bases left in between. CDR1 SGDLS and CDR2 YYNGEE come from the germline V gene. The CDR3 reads CASSVGEEGNTIYF. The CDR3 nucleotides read TGTGCCAGCAGCGTAGGAGAGGAAGGAAACACCATATATTTT. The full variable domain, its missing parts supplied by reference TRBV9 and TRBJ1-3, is DSGVTQTPKHLITATGQRVTLRCSPRSGDLSVYWYQQSLDQGLQFLIQYYNGEERAKGNILERFSAQQFPDLHSELNLSSLELGDSALYFCASSVGEEGNTIYFGEGSWLTVV.

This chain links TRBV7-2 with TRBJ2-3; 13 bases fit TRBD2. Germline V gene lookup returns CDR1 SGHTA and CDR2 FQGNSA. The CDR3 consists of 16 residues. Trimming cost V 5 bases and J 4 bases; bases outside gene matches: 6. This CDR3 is CASSKLGLAGADTQYF. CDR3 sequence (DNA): TGTGCCAGCAGCAAACTCGGACTAGCGGGAGCAGATACGCAGTATTTT.

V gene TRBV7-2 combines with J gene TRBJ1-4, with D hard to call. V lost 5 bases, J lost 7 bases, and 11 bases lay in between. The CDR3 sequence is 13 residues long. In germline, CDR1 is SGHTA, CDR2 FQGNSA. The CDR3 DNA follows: TGTGCCAGCAGCAGATACTGGGCTGAAAAACTGTTTTTT. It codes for CASSRYWAEKLFF.

This CDR3 is CASSGPGQGTKVSTF. In DNA form, the CDR3 reads TGTGCCAGCAGCGGTCCGGGACAGGGAACCAAGGTATCCACCTTC. The rearrangement uses TRBV9 and TRBJ1-2, with TRBD1 identical over 9 bases. CDR1 and CDR2 (germline): SGDLS, YYNGEE. The CDR3 is 15 amino acids. With V trimmed by 3 bases and J by 13 bases, 16 bases remained unmatched. Full variable domain (rest looked up from reference TRBV9 and TRBJ1-2): DSGVTQTPKHLITATGQRVTLRCSPRSGDLSVYWYQQSLDQGLQFLIQYYNGEERAKGNILERFSAQQFPDLHSELNLSSLELGDSALYFCASSGPGQGTKVSTFGSGTRLTVV.

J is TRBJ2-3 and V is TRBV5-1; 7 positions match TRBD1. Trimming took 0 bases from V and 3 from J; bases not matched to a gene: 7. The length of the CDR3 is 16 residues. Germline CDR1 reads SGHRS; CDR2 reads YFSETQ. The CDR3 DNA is TGCGCCAGCAGCTTGGCAAGGTGGGGACAGACAGATACGCAGTATTTT. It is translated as CASSLARWGQTDTQYF.

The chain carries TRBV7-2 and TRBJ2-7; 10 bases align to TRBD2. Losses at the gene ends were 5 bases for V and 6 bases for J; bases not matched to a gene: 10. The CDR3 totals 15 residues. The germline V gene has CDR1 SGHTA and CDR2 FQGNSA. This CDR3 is CASSPRAGGGVEQYF. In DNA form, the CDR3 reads TGTGCCAGCAGCCCGAGAGCGGGAGGGGGGGTCGAGCAGTACTTC.

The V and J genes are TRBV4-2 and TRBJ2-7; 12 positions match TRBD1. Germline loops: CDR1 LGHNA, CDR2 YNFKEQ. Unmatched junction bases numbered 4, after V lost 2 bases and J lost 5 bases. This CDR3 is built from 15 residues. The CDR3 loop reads CASSQTGQGAHEQYF. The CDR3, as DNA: TGTGCCAGCAGCCAAACGGGACAGGGGGCCCACGAGCAGTACTTC.

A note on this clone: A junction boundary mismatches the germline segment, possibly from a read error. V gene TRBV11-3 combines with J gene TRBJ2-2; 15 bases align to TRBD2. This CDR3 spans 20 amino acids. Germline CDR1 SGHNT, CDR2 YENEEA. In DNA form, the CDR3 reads TGTGCCAGCAGCCCGCGCCCTCCCGGACTAGCGGGAGGGAACGCCGGGGAGCTGTTTTTT. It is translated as CASSPRPPGLAGGNAGELFF.

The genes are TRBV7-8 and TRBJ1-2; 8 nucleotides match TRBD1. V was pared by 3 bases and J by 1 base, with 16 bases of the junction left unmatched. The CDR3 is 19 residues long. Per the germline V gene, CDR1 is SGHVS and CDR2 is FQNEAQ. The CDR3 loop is CASSLNPFRGPFVNYGYTF. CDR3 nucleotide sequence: TGTGCCAGCAGCTTGAATCCTTTCAGGGGGCCATTTGTTAACTATGGCTACACCTTC. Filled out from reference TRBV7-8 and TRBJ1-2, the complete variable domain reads GAGVSQSPRYKVAKRGQDVALRCDPISGHVSLFWYQQALGQGPEFLTYFQNEAQLDKSGLPSDRFFAERPEGSVSTLKIQRTQQEDSAVYLCASSLNPFRGPFVNYGYTFGSGTRLTVV.

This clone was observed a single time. CDR3 nucleotide sequence: TGTGCCACCGCTGCAACTTTCCGCGAGCAGTACTTC. It is translated as CATAATFREQYF. The chain carries TRBV10-3 and TRBJ2-7; D not certain. From germline, CDR1 is ENHRY and CDR2 SYGVKD. V was pared by 10 bases and J by 6 bases, with 16 bases between. The CDR3 has 12 residues.